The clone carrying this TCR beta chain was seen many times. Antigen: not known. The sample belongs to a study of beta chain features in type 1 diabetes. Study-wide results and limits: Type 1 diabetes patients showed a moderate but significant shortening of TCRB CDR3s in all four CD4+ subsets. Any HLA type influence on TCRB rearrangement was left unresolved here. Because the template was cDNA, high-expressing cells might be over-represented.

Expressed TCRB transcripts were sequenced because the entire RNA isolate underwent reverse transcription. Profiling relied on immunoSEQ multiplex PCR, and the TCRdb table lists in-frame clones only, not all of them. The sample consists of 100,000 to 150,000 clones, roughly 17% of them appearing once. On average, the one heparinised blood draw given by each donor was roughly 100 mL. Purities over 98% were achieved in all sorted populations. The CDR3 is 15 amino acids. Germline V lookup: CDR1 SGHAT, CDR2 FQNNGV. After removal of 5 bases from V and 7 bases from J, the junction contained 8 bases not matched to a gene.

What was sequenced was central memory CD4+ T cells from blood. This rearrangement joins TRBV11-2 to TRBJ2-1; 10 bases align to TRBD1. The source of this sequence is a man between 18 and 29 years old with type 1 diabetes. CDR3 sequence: CASSPRQGARNEQFF. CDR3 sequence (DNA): TGTGCCAGCAGCCCTCGACAGGGGGCCAGAAATGAGCAGTTCTTC.